These T cell receptor beta chains were read from a single sample in a study of post-analysis software for immune sequencing data. MiXCR, run by TCRdb on the PCR reads, gives a single entry per CDR3 protein. The repertoire includes 740,000 or so distinct CDR3 sequences, roughly 58% of them detected once, and approximately 4.5% sits in the top ten. Sequencing was carried out using blood. These receptors originate from a girl aged 10 to 17 with multiple sclerosis. The CDR3 runs from the conserved cysteine through the conserved F or W. A D gene is named only where the DNA matches it firmly. Clone size is given for some rows only: seen once, a few or many times, or a class if the clone is expanded.

V gene	J gene	D gene	clone size	CDR3 protein	CDR3 DNA
TRBV12-3/TRBV12-4	TRBJ2-1	-	-	CASAREAGNEQFF	TGTGCCAGCGCCAGGGAGGCCGGTAATGAGCAGTTCTTC
TRBV5-1	TRBJ1-2	-	-	CASSFGGTGDGYTF	TGCGCCAGCAGCTTTGGTGGAACAGGCGATGGCTACACCTTC
TRBV29-1	TRBJ1-2	TRBD1	-	CSVERGQGAGGYTF	TGCAGCGTTGAAAGGGGGCAGGGGGCTGGAGGCTACACCTTC
TRBV29-1	TRBJ2-7	-	few	CSVDWGRYEQYF	TGCAGCGTTGATTGGGGTAGATACGAGCAGTACTTC
TRBV20-1	TRBJ2-1	-	-	CSARDLENNEQFF	TGCAGTGCTAGAGATCTAGAGAACAATGAGCAGTTCTTC
TRBV6-6	TRBJ1-5	-	once	CASSYEAGLSNQPQHF	TGTGCCAGCAGTTACGAAGCGGGTTTGAGCAATCAGCCCCAGCATTTT
TRBV5-1	TRBJ2-1	TRBD1	-	CASRERTGIYNEQFF	TGCGCCAGCAGGGAAAGGACAGGGATCTACAATGAGCAGTTCTTC
TRBV29-1	TRBJ1-4	-	-	CSVLGRTTNEKLFF	TGCAGCGTTCTAGGACGGACAACTAATGAAAAACTGTTTTTT
TRBV29-1	TRBJ2-3	TRBD2	-	CSVAPHGGDTDTQYF	TGCAGCGTTGCCCCCCATGGGGGGGACACAGATACGCAGTATTTT
TRBV25-1	TRBJ2-7	-	-	CASSEYTGVGGNYEQYF	TGTGCCAGCAGTGAATATACCGGGGTCGGCGGTAACTACGAGCAGTACTTC
TRBV7-9	TRBJ2-5	TRBD2	few	CASSLGSRDGRAFLETQYF	TGTGCCAGCAGCTTAGGTAGTCGCGACGGGAGGGCCTTTCTGGAGACCCAGTACTTC
TRBV4-2	TRBJ2-1	-	-	CASSQEGGGLDNEQFF	TGTGCCAGCAGCCAAGAAGGGGGAGGGCTTGACAATGAGCAGTTCTTC
TRBV5-1	TRBJ2-3	TRBD2	-	CASSPGLAGGPGTDTQYF	TGCGCCAGCAGCCCAGGACTAGCGGGAGGGCCCGGCACAGATACGCAGTATTTT
TRBV20-1	TRBJ2-3	TRBD2	few	CSARAGLAASGTDTQYF	TGCAGTGCTAGAGCCGGACTAGCGGCCTCGGGCACAGATACGCAGTATTTT
TRBV5-5	TRBJ1-5	-	few	CASRPGVGNQPQHF	TGTGCCAGCAGGCCGGGGGTCGGCAATCAGCCCCAGCATTTT
TRBV5-1	TRBJ2-5	-	once	CASSFKRQETQYF	TGCGCCAGCAGCTTCAAGCGGCAAGAGACCCAGTACTTC
TRBV27	TRBJ2-1	TRBD2	-	CASSLFAGVGNEQFF	TGTGCCAGCAGTTTATTTGCGGGGGTGGGCAATGAGCAGTTCTTC
TRBV29-1	TRBJ2-1	-	few	CSVDFALGLMSNEQFF	TGCAGCGTTGATTTCGCACTAGGCCTGATGAGCAATGAGCAGTTCTTC
TRBV5-1	TRBJ1-2	-	-	CASSPETGYGYTF	TGCGCCAGCAGCCCTGAGACGGGCTATGGCTACACCTTC
TRBV5-1	TRBJ1-6	-	-	CASSLDPTGVRAPLHF	TGCGCCAGCAGCTTGGACCCAACAGGTGTCAGGGCACCCCTCCACTTT
TRBV6-1	TRBJ2-1	TRBD2	-	CASSPGLAGRTSYNEQFF	TGTGCCAGCAGCCCCGGACTAGCGGGAAGGACTAGCTACAATGAGCAGTTCTTC
TRBV6-5	TRBJ2-7	TRBD2	-	CASSDLSGGSYEQYF	TGTGCCAGCAGTGACCTTAGCGGGGGCTCCTACGAGCAGTACTTC
TRBV29-1	TRBJ2-1	-	few	CSVEVPGSYNEQFF	TGCAGCGTTGAAGTACCCGGATCTTACAATGAGCAGTTCTTC
TRBV2	TRBJ1-1	TRBD1	-	CASSRDRGLPNTEAFF	TGTGCCAGCAGTAGGGACAGGGGACTCCCAAACACTGAAGCTTTCTTT
TRBV12-3/TRBV12-4	TRBJ1-2	TRBD1	-	CASSLEQGAVGYTF	TGTGCCAGCAGTTTAGAACAGGGGGCAGTCGGCTACACCTTC
TRBV27	TRBJ1-2	-	-	CASSPLGTYFWYGYTF	TGTGCCAGCAGTCCCCTCGGGACATATTTTTGGTATGGCTACACCTTC
TRBV20-1	TRBJ2-7	TRBD1	-	CSAKERTGIYEQYF	TGCAGTGCTAAAGAAAGGACAGGGATCTACGAGCAGTACTTC
TRBV29-1	TRBJ1-2	-	-	CSVAFEGHRANYGYTF	TGCAGCGTTGCATTCGAGGGTCACAGGGCTAACTATGGCTACACCTTC
TRBV20-1	TRBJ2-7	TRBD1	-	CSASGWDREYEQYF	TGCAGTGCTAGCGGCTGGGACAGAGAGTACGAGCAGTACTTC
TRBV20-1	TRBJ2-1	TRBD1	-	CSAGTGNNEQFF	TGCAGTGCTGGGACAGGAAACAATGAGCAGTTCTTC